These T cell receptor beta chains were read from a single sample in a study of shared clonotypes between healthy human individuals. Sequencing used immunoSEQ multiplex PCR; TCRdb keeps in-frame clones, though not all of them. Here the sample spans roughly 2.2 million clones, about 92% being singletons. Sequencing used naive CD4+ T cells from PBMCs. These receptors were taken from a man in his late teens or twenties in good health. Some clones in this sample may be carry-over from other donors' samples. CDR3s include the opening cysteine and the closing phenylalanine or tryptophan. Fields, in order: clone size, J gene, V gene, D gene, CDR3 DNA, CDR3 protein. D genes are given only for firm matches. A row's size may be missing; if present it is once, few, many or a size class.

NA TRBJ2-7 TRBV28 TRBD1 TGTGCCAGCAGGTCGACAGGGGCCGATTCCTACGAGCAGTACTTC CASRSTGADSYEQYF
NA TRBJ1-5 TRBV30 NA TGTGCCTGGGGCCCACGGGGTAATCAGCCCCAGCATTTT CAWGPRGNQPQHF
NA TRBJ2-3 TRBV5-1 NA TGCGCCAGCAGCTTGTCCCTAGATGAGAAGTCTTTGTATTTT CASSLSLDEKSLYF
NA TRBJ2-5 TRBV7-2 NA TGTGCCAGCAGCTTTGGTTTCCAAGAGACCCAGTACTTC CASSFGFQETQYF
NA TRBJ1-1 TRBV6-5 NA TGTGCCAGCAGTTACGCGGAAGGGTCTGAAGCTTTCTTT CASSYAEGSEAFF
NA TRBJ1-3 TRBV7-2 NA TGTGCCAGCAGCGTACATACCCCGTCCTCTGGAAACACCATATATTTT CASSVHTPSSGNTIYF
NA TRBJ2-5 TRBV6-4 NA TGTGCCAGCAGGTATTTGGCGGGGCCCATCCAAGAGACCCAGTACTTC CASRYLAGPIQETQYF
NA TRBJ2-7 TRBV4-1 NA TGCGCCAGCAGCCTGGGGTTAAGGGGTTCCTACGAGCAGTACTTC CASSLGLRGSYEQYF
NA TRBJ2-5 TRBV11-2 NA TGTGCCAGCACCCCGGACAGCGGGACCCAGTACTTC CASTPDSGTQYF
once TRBJ1-5 TRBV6-5 NA TGTGCCAGCAGCCCCGGGGGGGACACCAATCAGCCCCAGCATTTT CASSPGGDTNQPQHF
NA TRBJ1-1 TRBV2 NA TGTGCCAGCAAGGCAGACCTGAACACTGAAGCTTTCTTT CASKADLNTEAFF
NA TRBJ1-1 TRBV7-3 NA TGTGCCAGCAGCTTAGAGGGGTGGGGAACTGAAGCTTTCTTT CASSLEGWGTEAFF
NA TRBJ1-2 TRBV4-2 NA TGTGCCAGCAGCCCACGCAGGGTAGGCTATGGCTACACCTTC CASSPRRVGYGYTF
NA TRBJ2-7 TRBV19 TRBD1 TGTGCCAGTAGCAAGAAATCCCGGGACAGGGGATTCTACGAGCAGTACTTC CASSKKSRDRGFYEQYF
NA TRBJ2-2 TRBV9 TRBD2 TGTGCCAGCAGCGTTGTAGCGGGAGGGCCCACCGGGGAGCTGTTTTTT CASSVVAGGPTGELFF
few TRBJ1-1 TRBV29-1 TRBD1 TGCAGCGTTGCAGGGGGCCTCCCCAACACTGAAGCTTTCTTT CSVAGGLPNTEAFF
NA TRBJ2-2 TRBV2 NA TGTGCCAGCAGTGGGGGACCTAGAACAGGGAACACCGGGGAGCTGTTTTTT CASSGGPRTGNTGELFF
NA TRBJ2-1 TRBV11-3 TRBD2 TGTGCCAGCAGCTTTCGGCGGGAGGGCTCCTACAATGAGCAGTTCTTC CASSFRREGSYNEQFF
NA TRBJ1-3 TRBV7-2 NA TGTGCCAGCAGCCCTATCTCTGGAAACACCATATATTTT CASSPISGNTIYF
NA TRBJ1-5 TRBV5-4 NA TGTGCCAGCAGCTTTGGGGGTCGGGGTAGCAATCAGCCCCAGCATTTT CASSFGGRGSNQPQHF
NA TRBJ2-5 TRBV4-3 TRBD2 TGCGCCAGCAGCCCCGGTCGTGGGAGCGGGAGGGCCCGGGAGACCCAGTACTTC CASSPGRGSGRARETQYF
NA TRBJ1-1 TRBV7-2 NA TGTGCCAGCAGCCAACAACTGGGGGACACTGAAGCTTTCTTT CASSQQLGDTEAFF
NA TRBJ1-5 TRBV27 NA TGTGCCAGCAGTTTTTACAGGGCCCGCGGTCAGCCCCAGCATTTT CASSFYRARGQPQHF
NA TRBJ1-5 TRBV6-1 TRBD1 TGTGCCAGCATCCCCGACAGGGGGAGCAATCAGCCCCAGCATTTT CASIPDRGSNQPQHF
NA TRBJ2-7 TRBV5-1 NA TGCGCCAGCAGCTTTCAGGGGGGCTACGAGCAGTACTTC CASSFQGGYEQYF
NA TRBJ1-1 TRBV19 TRBD1 TGTGCCAGTAGTACGCGACAGGGGGCAGTAGGGACTGAAGCTTTCTTT CASSTRQGAVGTEAFF
NA TRBJ1-2 TRBV28 NA TGTGCCAGCAGCTTAGCTAACTATGGCTACACCTTC CASSLANYGYTF
NA TRBJ1-4 TRBV2 NA TGTGCCAGCAACGACGGAGACGGCGAAAAACTGTTTTTT CASNDGDGEKLFF
NA TRBJ2-1 TRBV2 NA TGTGCCAGCAGTGAGGATAGGGGGGGTTACAATGAGCAGTTCTTC CASSEDRGGYNEQFF
NA TRBJ1-1 TRBV7-2 NA TGTGCCAGCAGCTTGAAGGCGTTGGACACTGAAGCTTTCTTT CASSLKALDTEAFF
NA TRBJ1-1 TRBV7-2 NA TGTGCCAGCAGCTGGAGGGGGTTAGGCACTGAAGCTTTCTTT CASSWRGLGTEAFF
NA TRBJ2-1 TRBV5-1 NA TGCGCCAGCAGGCTGGCGGGGGACAGCTACAATGAGCAGTTCTTC CASRLAGDSYNEQFF
NA TRBJ2-7 TRBV5-1 NA TGCGCCAGCAGCTTCGGCTTCCCTGGCGGCTCCTACGAGCAGTACTTC CASSFGFPGGSYEQYF
NA TRBJ2-7 TRBV9 TRBD2 TGTGCCAGCAGCGTAGCCCCGGGACTAGCGGGACACGAGCAGTACTTC CASSVAPGLAGHEQYF
NA TRBJ2-1 TRBV6-5 NA TGTGCCAGCAGTAAACAGGCCTTAGCCTACAATGAGCAGTTCTTC CASSKQALAYNEQFF
NA TRBJ2-7 TRBV14 NA TGTGCCAGCAGCCAAGAATCGTGGGACTCGTACGAGCAGTACTTC CASSQESWDSYEQYF
NA TRBJ1-1 TRBV5-5 NA TGTGCCAGCAGCTTGGACTATGAAGCTTTCTTT CASSLDYEAFF
NA TRBJ2-7 TRBV5-5 NA TGTGCCAGCAGCAGCTACAGGGAAACCTCCTACGAGCAGTACTTC CASSSYRETSYEQYF
NA TRBJ2-5 TRBV2 NA TGTGCCAGCAGTGAAAGGAGGCTAGTTTATTACGGAGAGACCCAGTACTTC CASSERRLVYYGETQYF
NA TRBJ1-4 TRBV25-1 NA TGTGCCAGCAGTGATAGCGGCCAATATGGGAAACTGTTTTTT CASSDSGQYGKLFF
few TRBJ1-1 TRBV18 TRBD1 TGTGCCAGCTCACCACCGGGGACAGCAAACACTGAAGCTTTCTTT CASSPPGTANTEAFF
NA TRBJ2-1 TRBV2 NA TGTGCCAGCAGGAGGGGGCGGGAGGTTAACAATGAGCAGTTCTTC CASRRGREVNNEQFF
NA TRBJ2-5 TRBV2 NA TGTGCCAGCAGTGTGAGGGTTGCCCAGCGACAAGAGACCCAGTACTTC CASSVRVAQRQETQYF
NA TRBJ2-5 TRBV5-1 TRBD1 TGCGCCAGCAGCTTGTTAGTACAGGGGACGCAAGAGACCCAGTACTTC CASSLLVQGTQETQYF
few TRBJ1-1 TRBV30 NA TGTGCCCAGGGAATGAACACTGAAGCTTTCTTT CAQGMNTEAFF
NA TRBJ1-2 TRBV11-2 TRBD1 TGTGCCAGCAGCCCTCCGGGACAGGGAACAGGCTACACCTTC CASSPPGQGTGYTF
once TRBJ2-5 TRBV6-5 NA TGTGCCAGCAGTTCGGGACGGACGGAGTACTTC CASSSGRTEYF
NA TRBJ2-1 TRBV7-3 NA TGTGCCAGCAGCTTAATTGCCCAAGTATTGGATGAGCAGTTCTTC CASSLIAQVLDEQFF
NA TRBJ2-3 TRBV15 NA TGTGCCACCAGCAGAGGGACAGCAGCGGGTACGCAGTATTTT CATSRGTAAGTQYF
NA TRBJ2-1 TRBV10-3 TRBD2 TGTGCCATCAGTGACACGGCGGGAGCAGGCAATGAGCAGTTCTTC CAISDTAGAGNEQFF
NA TRBJ2-7 TRBV7-3 NA TGTGCCAGCAGCTTACGGGCGGCACAATCCTACGAGCAGTACTTC CASSLRAAQSYEQYF
NA TRBJ2-3 TRBV7-9 NA TGTGCCAGCAGCTTCGCCGGGGGCGGAGATACGCAGTATTTT CASSFAGGGDTQYF
NA TRBJ2-5 TRBV2 NA TGTGCCAGCTATCCCGGCGGGACAGAGACCCAGTACTTC CASYPGGTETQYF
NA TRBJ2-6 TRBV11-2 NA TGTGCCAGCAGCTTAAGGAGCGTGGGGGTCCCTGGGGCCAACGTCCTGACTTTC CASSLRSVGVPGANVLTF
NA TRBJ1-4 TRBV28 NA TGTGCCAGCAGTCATGGGGGGGATCCCAATGAAAAACTGTTTTTT CASSHGGDPNEKLFF
few TRBJ1-1 TRBV29-1 NA TGCAGCGTTGACCGGGGGCAGAACACTGAAGCTTTCTTT CSVDRGQNTEAFF
NA TRBJ1-1 TRBV11-2 NA TGTGCCAGCAGCTTAGATCAGGGTATGAACACTGAAGCTTTCTTT CASSLDQGMNTEAFF